The clone carrying this T cell receptor beta chain was recorded only once. This specimen belongs to a study of CD8 T cells in ankylosing spondylitis. Each CDR3 protein is one row after TCRdb ran MiXCR on the 5' RACE reads. The data contain a few hundred thousand distinct CDR3 sequences, about 20% of them singletons. Germline V lookup: CDR1 SEHNR, CDR2 FQNEAQ (reference sequence). CDR3 length: 16 residues. Germline trimming cut 1 base from V and 6 bases from J; bases unmatched to any gene: 9. Sequenced sample: blood, either unsorted or a sorted T cell fraction (not recorded which). V usage is TRBV7-9 and J usage is TRBJ2-7; 10 bases line up with TRBD2. This sequence was found in a male donor with ankylosing spondylitis or in good health (not recorded which). The CDR3 DNA is TGTGCCAGCAGCTTAGTTGCTAGCGGGAGCGGCCGCGAGCAGTACTTC. Protein: CASSLVASGSGREQYF.